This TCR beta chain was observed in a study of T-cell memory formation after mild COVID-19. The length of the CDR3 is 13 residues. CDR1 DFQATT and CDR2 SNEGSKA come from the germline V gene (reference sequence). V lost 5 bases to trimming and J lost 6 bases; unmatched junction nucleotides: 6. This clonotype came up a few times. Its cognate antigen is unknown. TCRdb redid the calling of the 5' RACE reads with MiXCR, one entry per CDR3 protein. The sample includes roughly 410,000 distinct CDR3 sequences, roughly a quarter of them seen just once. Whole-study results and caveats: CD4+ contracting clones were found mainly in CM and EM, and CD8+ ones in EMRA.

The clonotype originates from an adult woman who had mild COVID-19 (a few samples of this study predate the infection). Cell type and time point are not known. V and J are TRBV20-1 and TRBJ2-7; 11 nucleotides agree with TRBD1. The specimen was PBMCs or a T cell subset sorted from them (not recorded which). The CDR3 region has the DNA TGCAGTGCTCACCGGGACAGGGGGGCCGAGCAGTACTTC. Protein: CSAHRDRGAEQYF.